One and the same sample provided the 10 T cell receptor beta chains below, sequenced in a study of PD-1 blockade in classical Hodgkin lymphoma. Time point noted: cycle 4 day 1 (C4D1), after six to seven weeks of nivolumab. Patients all relapsed after autologous stem cell transplantation, and there was variation in brentuximab vedotin exposure. From thawed PBMCs, CD8+ T cells were isolated by magnetic negative selection. Assay: immunoSEQ multiplex PCR; the TCRdb copy retains only in-frame clones and omits some. The table shows 12,000 or so clones, with more than 75% occurring only once. The material was CD8+ T cells from blood, obtained before the fourth cycle of nivolumab. The receptors come from a human donor with classical Hodgkin lymphoma. The donor label of this sample is uncertain.

The rearrangement joins TRBV7-9 to TRBJ1-1; D ambiguous. The CDR3 runs to 12 residues. The germline V and J ends were trimmed by 3 bases and 4 bases, with 6 bases remaining between them. CDR1 and CDR2 from the germline V gene are SEHNR and FQNEAQ (reference sequence). The CDR3 DNA reads as TGTGCCAGCAGCTTCTCGTCCACTGAAGCTTTCTTT. This translates into CASSFSSTEAFF.

This clone turned up a few times. The chain is built from TRBV4-3 and TRBJ1-2; D not resolved. The CDR3 spans 15 residues. Germline V CDR1 and CDR2: LGHNA, YSLEER. Between the trimmed V and J ends, which lost 0 bases and 4 bases, there was a span of 12 bases. CDR3 residues: CASSQEVQSVYGYTF. The CDR3 coding sequence is TGCGCCAGCAGCCAAGAAGTGCAGAGCGTCTATGGCTACACCTTC.

This sequence joins TRBV5-1 and TRBJ1-1; 7 nucleotides align to TRBD1. V was clipped by 0 bases and J by 1 base; unmatched bases: 0. The CDR3 covers 14 residues. Germline-derived CDR1 and CDR2 are SGHRS and YFSETQ. The CDR3 coding sequence is TGCGCCAGCAGCTTGGGGGACAGGAACACTGAAGCTTTCTTT. Translating it yields CASSLGDRNTEAFF.

The chain recombines TRBV5-1 with TRBJ1-6; D might be TRBD1 (6 bases). There are 13 residues in the CDR3. Trimming removed 9 bases from V and 10 bases from J, with 17 bases in between. Looked up from germline, CDR1 is SGHRS and CDR2 is YFSETQ. The DNA for the CDR3 is TGCGCCAACCAAACAGGGTTCAGCTCACCCCTCCACTTT. This codes for CANQTGFSSPLHF.

V gene TRBV11-2 combines with J gene TRBJ2-7, with a weak D call TRBD2 (5 bases). The CDR3 runs to 11 residues. Germline-derived CDR1 and CDR2 are SGHAT and FQNNGV. Trimming took off 5 bases at V and 5 bases at J, with 7 bases between the two ends. CDR3 coding DNA: TGTGCCAGCAGCACGGGGAACGAGCAGTACTTC. Translating gives CASSTGNEQYF.

This chain links TRBV4-3 with TRBJ1-1; no reliable D call. The CDR3 totals 19 residues. The germline CDR1 and CDR2 sequences are LGHNA and YSLEER. Trimming took off 2 bases at V and 0 bases at J, with 22 bases between the two ends. The CDR3 DNA sequence: TGCGCCAGCAGCCAACGTCTCGGACTGTCCGATACGGTGAACACTGAAGCTTTCTTT. Translation gives CASSQRLGLSDTVNTEAFF.

The chain recombines TRBV7-6 with TRBJ2-2; D is tentatively TRBD1 or TRBD2 (5 bases each). Germline CDR1 reads SGHVS; CDR2 reads FNYEAQ. There are 19 residues in the CDR3. Trimming pared 3 bases from V and 2 bases from J, leaving 22 bases between. As DNA, the CDR3 is TGTGCCAGCAGCTTCCCAAAGCAGGGTGGGGGAGTTAACACCGGGGAGCTGTTTTTT. Protein product: CASSFPKQGGGVNTGELFF.

This chain uses TRBV27 with TRBJ2-1, with D perhaps given as TRBD1 or TRBD2 (6 bases each). The ends were cut back, 6 bases at V and 10 bases at J, with 16 bases in the middle. From germline, CDR1 is MNHEY and CDR2 SMNVEV (reference sequence). CDR3 length: 13 residues. For the CDR3, the DNA is TGTGCCAGCAGCGGGGGCTCCTGGGGCGAGCAGTTCTTC. It is translated as CASSGGSWGEQFF.

The chain uses TRBV2 and TRBJ2-1; no clear D. CDR3 length equals 10 residues. Germline loops: CDR1 SNHLY, CDR2 FYNNEI. Trimming stripped 4 bases from V and 9 bases from J, with 4 bases between. The CDR3, as DNA: TGTGCCAGCAGTGGACTTGAGCAGTTCTTC. Translated, it gives CASSGLEQFF.

This chain uses TRBV28 with TRBJ2-1, with a possible D match to TRBD1 (5 bases). Trimming pared 5 bases from V and 6 bases from J, leaving 8 bases between. The CDR3 is made up of 12 amino acids. CDR1 and CDR2 from the germline V gene are MDHEN and SYDVKM. CDR3 sequence: CASSADSNEQFF. The CDR3 nucleotides read TGTGCCAGCAGTGCCGACAGCAATGAGCAGTTCTTC. Full variable domain (outside the CDR3, taken from reference TRBV28 and TRBJ2-1): DVKVTQSSRYLVKRTGEKVFLECVQDMDHENMFWYRQDPGLGLRLIYFSYDVKMKEKGDIPEGYSVSREKKERFSLILESASTNQTSMYLCASSADSNEQFFGPGTRLTVL.